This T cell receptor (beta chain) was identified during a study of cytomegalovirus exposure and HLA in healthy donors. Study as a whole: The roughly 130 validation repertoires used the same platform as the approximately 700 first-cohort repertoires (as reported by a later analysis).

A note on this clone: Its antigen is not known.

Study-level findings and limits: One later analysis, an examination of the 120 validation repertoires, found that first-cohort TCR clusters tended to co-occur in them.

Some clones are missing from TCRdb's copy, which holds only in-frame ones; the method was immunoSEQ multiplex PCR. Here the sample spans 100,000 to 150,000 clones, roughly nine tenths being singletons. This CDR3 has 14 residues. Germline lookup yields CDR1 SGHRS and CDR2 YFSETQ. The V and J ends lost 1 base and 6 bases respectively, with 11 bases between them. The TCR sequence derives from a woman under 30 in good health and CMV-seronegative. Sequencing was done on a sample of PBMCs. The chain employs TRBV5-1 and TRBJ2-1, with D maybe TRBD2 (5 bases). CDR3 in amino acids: CASSLTLGSNEQFF. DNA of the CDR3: TGCGCCAGCAGCTTGACACTAGGGTCCAATGAGCAGTTCTTC.